These 24 T cell receptor beta chains were all obtained from the same sample, sequenced in a study of spatial heterogeneity in lung cancer. TCRdb independently ran MiXCR on the 5' RACE reads; one entry per CDR3 protein. This table holds around 37,000 distinct CDR3 sequences, under 8% found once. Documented time point: sample taken at primary tumor resection. The sample was PBMCs, taken at surgery. The receptors originated from a female donor with early-stage non-small cell lung cancer.

The chain recombines TRBV28 with TRBJ2-2; maybe TRBD2 (6 bases). The CDR3 has 16 residues. CDR1 is MDHEN, CDR2 SYDVKM, per germline. V was cut by 5 bases and J by 6 bases, with 19 bases left in between. CDR3 coding DNA: TGTGCCAGCAGTGTACCCAGACTAGGAGGGGCCGGGGAGCTGTTTTTT. Its translation is CASSVPRLGGAGELFF.

The chain employs TRBV30 and TRBJ2-3; 8 nucleotides line up with TRBD2. Germline values: CDR1 GTSNPN, CDR2 SVGIG (reference sequence). The CDR3 totals 13 residues. J lost 2 bases, V lost 7 bases, and 5 bases had no gene match. CDR3: CALSGGDTDTQYF. The CDR3 region has the DNA TGTGCCTTATCCGGGGGGGACACAGATACGCAGTATTTT.

The table lists this clonotype with a few counts. The chain links TRBV4-3 to TRBJ2-7; D not certain. V lost 0 bases, J lost 1 base, and 10 bases lay in between. Germline CDR1 LGHNA, CDR2 YSLEER. The length of the CDR3 is 15 residues. As DNA, the CDR3 is TGCGCCAGCAGCCAAGATCAGGTCCGATCCTACGAGCAGTACTTC. It yields the protein CASSQDQVRSYEQYF.

Ten or more counts support this clonotype. The V call is TRBV5-1, the J call TRBJ2-3, with 11 bases identical to TRBD2. Germline CDR1 SGHRS, CDR2 YFSETQ. V shed 4 bases, J shed 0 bases, and the junction held 4 bases outside the gene matches. This CDR3 comprises 16 residues. CDR3 amino acids: CASSAGLAASTDTQYF. The DNA of the CDR3 is TGCGCCAGCAGCGCGGGACTAGCGGCTAGCACAGATACGCAGTATTTT.

Many counts were recorded for this clonotype. An end of the junction does not agree with germline; a read error may underlie this. J is TRBJ1-1 and V is TRBV4-1; 7 nucleotides align to TRBD1. Per germline, CDR1 MGHRA and CDR2 YSYEKL. CDR3 length: 16 residues. Here the CDR3 DNA reads TGCGCCAGCAGCCACCGAGAGTTGGACAGGAACCGAAAGCTAATCTTT. Its translation is CASSHRELDRNRKLIF.

This clonotype has ten or more counts. This chain joins TRBV19 and TRBJ2-3; 14 nucleotides match TRBD2. Losses at the gene ends were 3 bases for V and 5 bases for J; bases not matched to a gene: 7. Germline values: CDR1 LNHDA, CDR2 SQIVND (reference sequence). The CDR3 length is 17 residues. The CDR3 bases are TGTGCCAGTAGTATCCACGGACTAGCGGGGGGACGAGATACGCAGTATTTT. Protein sequence: CASSIHGLAGGRDTQYF. Based on the CDR3 plus reference TRBV19 and TRBJ2-3, the full variable domain is DGGITQSPKYLFRKEGQNVTLSCEQNLNHDAMYWYRQDPGQGLRLIYYSQIVNDFQKGDIAEGYSVSREKKESFPLTVTSAQKNPTAFYLCASSIHGLAGGRDTQYFGPGTRLTVL.

The chain employs TRBV20-1 and TRBJ2-5; D is unresolved. Germline V gene lookup returns CDR1 DFQATT and CDR2 SNEGSKA (reference sequence). CDR3 length equals 13 residues. V was trimmed by 4 bases and J by 0 bases, leaving 9 bases between them. The DNA for the CDR3 is TGCAGTGCTACAGTTACGTACCAAGAGACCCAGTACTTC. This sequence encodes CSATVTYQETQYF.

This clonotype was seen at least ten times. This chain links TRBV7-6 with TRBJ2-7, with D perhaps TRBD2 (6 bases). Germline CDR1 SGHVS, CDR2 FNYEAQ. The CDR3 runs 16 residues. With 5 bases removed from V and 0 bases from J, the gap between germline ends came to 17 bases. The CDR3: CASSRNSGLSSYEQYF. The CDR3 DNA sequence: TGTGCCAGCAGCCGAAATAGCGGCCTGAGCTCCTACGAGCAGTACTTC.

In this sample, this clonotype turned up a few times. The V gene is TRBV29-1, the J gene TRBJ2-5; D ambiguous. V was trimmed by 4 bases and J by 5 bases, leaving 11 bases between them. Germline CDR1 reads SQVTM; CDR2 reads ANQGSEA. The CDR3 has 12 residues. The CDR3 loop reads CSVVPGSETQYF. The CDR3 bases are TGCAGCGTTGTTCCGGGCTCGGAGACCCAGTACTTC. Together with reference TRBV29-1 and TRBJ2-5, the CDR3 gives the full variable domain: SAVISQKPSRDICQRGTSLTIQCQVDSQVTMMFWYRQQPGQSLTLIATANQGSEATYESGFVIDKFPISRPNLTFSTLTVSNMSPEDSSIYLCSVVPGSETQYFGPGTRLLVL.

In its sample, this clonotype was seen a few times. This sequence joins TRBV3-1 and TRBJ2-3, with D uncertain. Per germline, CDR1 LGHDT and CDR2 YNNKEL (reference sequence). V gave up 2 bases and J gave up 6 bases, with 9 bases separating them. The CDR3 sequence is 13 residues long. The CDR3 sequence: CASSQFLKDTQYF. Here the CDR3 DNA reads TGTGCCAGCAGCCAATTCCTCAAGGATACGCAGTATTTT.

This clonotype showed up many times. Here the CDR3 DNA reads TGCAGTGCTAAGACTAGCGGGGGGGACCAAGAGACCCAGTACTTC. It is translated as CSAKTSGGDQETQYF. The chain uses TRBV20-1 and TRBJ2-5; 14 bases match TRBD2. The CDR3 totals 15 residues. With 4 bases clipped from V and 0 bases from J, the junction kept 1 base outside the gene matches. Germline V CDR1 and CDR2: DFQATT, SNEGSKA (reference sequence).

This clonotype occurred a few times. The chain uses TRBV20-1 and TRBJ2-4; a possible D gene is TRBD1 (5 bases). This CDR3 spans 14 amino acids. The germline V and J ends were trimmed by 0 bases and 1 base, with 7 bases remaining between them. Germline CDR1 is DFQATT and CDR2 is SNEGSKA (reference sequence). Here the CDR3 DNA reads TGCAGTGCTAGAGAAGGGGATGCCAAAAACATTCAGTACTTC. Translated: CSAREGDAKNIQYF.

This clonotype was seen ten or more times. The chain employs TRBV10-3 and TRBJ2-5; TRBD2 aligns across 11 bases. V shed 9 bases and J 2 bases; nucleotides not matched to a gene: 5. The CDR3 extends over 14 amino acids. CDR1 is ENHRY and CDR2 is SYGVKD in the germline V gene. Here the CDR3 DNA reads TGTGCCATTGGAGGGACTAGCGGTCAAGAGACCCAGTACTTC. The encoded protein is CAIGGTSGQETQYF.

This clonotype has a count of ten or more. V usage is TRBV5-1 and J usage is TRBJ1-3; D is unclear. The CDR3 contains 14 residues. The germline V and J ends were trimmed by 4 bases and 4 bases, with 12 bases remaining between them. CDR1 is SGHRS and CDR2 is YFSETQ in the germline V gene. The CDR3 coding sequence is TGCGCCAGCAGCGCGGCGGGATCCGGAAACACCATATATTTT. Amino acid sequence: CASSAAGSGNTIYF.

This clonotype occurred many times. This sequence joins TRBV7-6 and TRBJ2-7, with D perhaps assigned TRBD1 or TRBD2 (6 bases each). Germline assignment: CDR1 SGHVS and CDR2 FNYEAQ. The ends were cut back, 4 bases at V and 5 bases at J, with 15 bases in the middle. The length of the CDR3 is 14 residues. The CDR3 is CASSSTRGAHEQYF. Written as DNA, the CDR3 is TGTGCCAGCAGCTCAACGAGGGGGGCCCACGAGCAGTACTTC.

This clonotype was seen ten or more times. CDR3 DNA sequence: TGTGCCATCACCTCGGACAGGTCTAACTATGGCTACACCTTC. This codes for CAITSDRSNYGYTF. This chain links TRBV10-3 with TRBJ1-2; the match to TRBD1 covers 7 bases. Germline V gene lookup returns CDR1 ENHRY and CDR2 SYGVKD. V shed 7 bases and J 0 bases; nucleotides not matched to a gene: 5. This CDR3 has 14 residues.

This clonotype appeared many times. The chain employs TRBV5-1 and TRBJ2-5, with D unresolved. V was shortened by 0 bases and J by 7 bases, with 13 bases between the two germline ends. CDR3 length: 14 residues. The germline V gene has CDR1 SGHRS and CDR2 YFSETQ. The CDR3 region is CASSLDPESGTQYF. The CDR3 DNA sequence: TGCGCCAGCAGCTTGGACCCGGAGAGTGGGACCCAGTACTTC.

This chain connects TRBV4-2 to TRBJ2-1; 7 nucleotides line up with TRBD2. Per germline, CDR1 LGHNA and CDR2 YNFKEQ. The trim removed 1 base at V and 4 bases at J, leaving 10 bases unmatched. The CDR3 is 17 amino acids. The CDR3 protein is CASSQGTLADVYNEQFF. The CDR3 DNA is TGTGCCAGCAGCCAAGGCACCCTAGCGGATGTGTACAATGAGCAGTTCTTC.

Many counts were recorded for this clonotype. The chain recombines TRBV9 with TRBJ2-5, with 8 positions matching TRBD2. Germline CDR1 and CDR2: SGDLS and YYNGEE. The CDR3 covers 14 residues. Trimming cost V 4 bases and J 5 bases; bases outside gene matches: 7. This chain's CDR3 is CASSPLSGSETQYF. Here the CDR3 DNA reads TGTGCCAGCAGCCCCCTAAGCGGGAGCGAGACCCAGTACTTC.

The sample holds a few counts of this clonotype. The gene calls are TRBV18 and TRBJ2-3; D unresolved. This CDR3 comprises 13 residues. Germline CDR1 KGHSH, CDR2 LQKENI. V was pared by 0 bases and J by 6 bases, with 7 bases between. The DNA of the CDR3 is TGTGCCAGCTCACCACCGGATGAGGATACGCAGTATTTT. Encoded protein: CASSPPDEDTQYF.

This clonotype was picked up many times. This chain joins TRBV5-1 and TRBJ2-7; 8 nucleotides line up with TRBD2. Germline V gene sequence: CDR1 SGHRS, CDR2 YFSETQ. CDR3 length: 15 amino acids. V lost 3 bases to trimming and J lost 5 bases; unmatched junction nucleotides: 10. The CDR3 DNA sequence: TGCGCCAGCAGCTGGTACGGACTAGCAAGTGACGAGCAGTACTTC. Translating it yields CASSWYGLASDEQYF.

The rearrangement joins TRBV7-9 to TRBJ2-1; TRBD2 is a possible D gene (5 bases). The germline CDR1 and CDR2 sequences are SEHNR and FQNEAQ (reference sequence). This CDR3 is 16 amino acids long. V shed 5 bases and J shed 1 base, with 15 bases lying between them. The CDR3 spells CASSPRDSVSYNEQFF. The CDR3 DNA is TGTGCCAGCAGCCCGAGGGATAGCGTGTCCTACAATGAGCAGTTCTTC.

This clonotype was recorded at least ten times. This chain's CDR3 is CASSYSTNYNEQFF. CDR3 in DNA: TGTGCCAGCAGTTACTCGACCAACTACAATGAGCAGTTCTTC. The chain is built from TRBV6-2 or TRBV6-3 and TRBJ2-1; D is ambiguous. Germline CDR1 MNHEY, CDR2 SVGEGT. V was cut by 0 bases and J by 3 bases, with 6 bases left in between. The CDR3 sequence is 14 residues long.

This clonotype was picked up a small number of times. The V and J genes are TRBV20-1 and TRBJ2-7; 7 bases align to TRBD2. With 3 bases clipped from V and 5 bases from J, the junction kept 13 bases outside the gene matches. This CDR3 has 15 residues. CDR1 is DFQATT, CDR2 SNEGSKA, per germline (reference sequence). CDR3 in amino acids: CSARYPRLAVDEQYF. The CDR3 DNA is TGCAGTGCTAGGTACCCTCGACTAGCAGTCGACGAGCAGTACTTC.